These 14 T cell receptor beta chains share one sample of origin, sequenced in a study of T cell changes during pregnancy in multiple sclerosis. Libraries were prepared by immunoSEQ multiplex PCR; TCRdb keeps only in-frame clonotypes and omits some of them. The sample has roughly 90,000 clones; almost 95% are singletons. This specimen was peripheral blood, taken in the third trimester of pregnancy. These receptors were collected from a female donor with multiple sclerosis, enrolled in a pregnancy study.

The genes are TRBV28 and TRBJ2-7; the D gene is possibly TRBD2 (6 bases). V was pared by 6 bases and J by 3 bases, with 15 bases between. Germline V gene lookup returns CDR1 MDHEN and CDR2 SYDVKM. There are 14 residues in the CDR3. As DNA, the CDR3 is TGTGCCAGCAGGGTCGATAACGGGGGCTACGAGCAGTACTTC. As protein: CASRVDNGGYEQYF.

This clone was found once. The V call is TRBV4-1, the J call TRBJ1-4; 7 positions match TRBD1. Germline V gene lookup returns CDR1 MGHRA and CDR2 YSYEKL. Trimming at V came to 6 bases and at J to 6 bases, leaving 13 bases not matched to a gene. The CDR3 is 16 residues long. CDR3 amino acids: CASSLRPGQKDEKLFF. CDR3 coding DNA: TGCGCCAGCAGTCTCAGGCCGGGACAGAAGGATGAAAAACTGTTTTTT.

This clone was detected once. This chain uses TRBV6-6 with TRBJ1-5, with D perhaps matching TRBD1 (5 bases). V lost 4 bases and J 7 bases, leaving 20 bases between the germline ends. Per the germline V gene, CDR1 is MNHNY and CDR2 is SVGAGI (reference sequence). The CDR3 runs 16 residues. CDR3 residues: CASSFAHPQGVQPQHF. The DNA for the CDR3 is TGTGCCAGCAGTTTCGCCCACCCCCAGGGCGTCCAGCCCCAGCATTTT.

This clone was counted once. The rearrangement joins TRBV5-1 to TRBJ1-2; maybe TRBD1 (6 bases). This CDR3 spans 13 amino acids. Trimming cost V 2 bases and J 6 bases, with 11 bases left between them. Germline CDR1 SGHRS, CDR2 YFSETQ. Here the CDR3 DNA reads TGCGCCAGCAGCTTTAGTCAGGGGCATGGCTACACCTTC. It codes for CASSFSQGHGYTF.

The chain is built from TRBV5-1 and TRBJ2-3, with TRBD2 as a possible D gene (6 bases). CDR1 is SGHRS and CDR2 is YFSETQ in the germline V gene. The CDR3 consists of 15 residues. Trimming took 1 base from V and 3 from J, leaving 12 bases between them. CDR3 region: CASSLTSRITDTQYF. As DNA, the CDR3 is TGCGCCAGCAGCTTGACTAGCCGTATTACAGATACGCAGTATTTT.

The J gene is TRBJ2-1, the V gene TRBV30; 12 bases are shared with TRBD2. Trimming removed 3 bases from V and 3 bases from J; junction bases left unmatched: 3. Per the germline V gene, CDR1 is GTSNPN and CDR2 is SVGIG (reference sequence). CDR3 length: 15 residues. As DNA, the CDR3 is TGTGCCTGGAGCGAACTAGCGGGAGGCTACAATGAGCAGTTCTTC. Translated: CAWSELAGGYNEQFF. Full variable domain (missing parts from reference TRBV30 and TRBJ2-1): SQTIHQWPATLVQPVGSPLSLECTVEGTSNPNLYWYRQAAGRGLQLLFYSVGIGQISSEVPQNLSASRPQDRQFILSSKKLLLSDSGFYLCAWSELAGGYNEQFFGPGTRLTVL.

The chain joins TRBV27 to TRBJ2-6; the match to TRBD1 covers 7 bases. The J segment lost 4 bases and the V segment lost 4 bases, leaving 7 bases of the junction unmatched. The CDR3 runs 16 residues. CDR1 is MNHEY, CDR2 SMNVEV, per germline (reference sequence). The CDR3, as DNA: TGTGCCAGCAGTTCCCGACAGGGCTCGGGGGCCAACGTCCTGACTTTC. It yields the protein CASSSRQGSGANVLTF.

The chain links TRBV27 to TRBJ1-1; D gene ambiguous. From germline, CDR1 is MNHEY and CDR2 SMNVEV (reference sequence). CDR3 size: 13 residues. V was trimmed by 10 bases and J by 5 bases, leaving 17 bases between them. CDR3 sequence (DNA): TGTGCCACCAAGGACCCCGGGAAGACTGAAGCTTTCTTT. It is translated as CATKDPGKTEAFF.

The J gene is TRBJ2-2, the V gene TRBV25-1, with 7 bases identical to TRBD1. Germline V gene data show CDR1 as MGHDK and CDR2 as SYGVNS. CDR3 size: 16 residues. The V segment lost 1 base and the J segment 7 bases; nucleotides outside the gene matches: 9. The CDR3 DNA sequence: TGTGCCAGCAGTGAATCCGACAGGGTAATAGTCGGGGAGCTGTTTTTT. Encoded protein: CASSESDRVIVGELFF.

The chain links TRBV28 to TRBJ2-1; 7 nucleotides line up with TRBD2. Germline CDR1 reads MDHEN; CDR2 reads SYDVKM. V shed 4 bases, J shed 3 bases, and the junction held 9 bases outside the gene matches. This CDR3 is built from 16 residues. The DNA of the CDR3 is TGTGCCAGCAGTTCCTTCGGGAGGAGTGTCTACAATGAGCAGTTCTTC. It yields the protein CASSSFGRSVYNEQFF.

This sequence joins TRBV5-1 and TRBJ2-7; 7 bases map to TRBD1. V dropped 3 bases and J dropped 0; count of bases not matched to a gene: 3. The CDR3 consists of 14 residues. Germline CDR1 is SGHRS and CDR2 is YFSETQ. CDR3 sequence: CASSWDSSSYEQYF. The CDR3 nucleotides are TGCGCCAGCAGCTGGGACAGCAGCTCCTACGAGCAGTACTTC.

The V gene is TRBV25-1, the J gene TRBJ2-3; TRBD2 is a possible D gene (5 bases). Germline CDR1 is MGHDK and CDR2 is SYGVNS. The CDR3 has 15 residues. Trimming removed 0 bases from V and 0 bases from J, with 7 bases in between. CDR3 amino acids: CASSEYGISTDTQYF. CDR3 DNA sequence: TGTGCCAGCAGTGAATACGGGATAAGCACAGATACGCAGTATTTT.

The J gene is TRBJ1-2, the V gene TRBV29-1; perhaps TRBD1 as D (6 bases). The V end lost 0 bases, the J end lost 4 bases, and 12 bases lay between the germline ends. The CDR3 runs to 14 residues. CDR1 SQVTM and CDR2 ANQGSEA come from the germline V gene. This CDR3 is CSVEDDRPSYGYTF. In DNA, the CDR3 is TGCAGCGTTGAAGACGACAGGCCATCCTATGGCTACACCTTC.

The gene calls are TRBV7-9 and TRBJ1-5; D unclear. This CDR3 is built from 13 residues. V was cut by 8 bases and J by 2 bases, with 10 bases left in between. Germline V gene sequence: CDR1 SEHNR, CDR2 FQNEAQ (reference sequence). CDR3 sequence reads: CASGGFGNQPQHF. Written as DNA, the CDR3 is TGTGCCAGCGGAGGATTTGGCAATCAGCCCCAGCATTTT.